These 14 T cell receptor beta chains originate from one sample sequenced in a study of shared clonotypes between healthy human individuals. The method was immunoSEQ multiplex PCR; TCRdb's version includes in-frame clones alone and lacks a portion of them. Of about 660,000 clones in the sample, around two thirds were seen once. Sequenced input: memory CD4+ T cells sorted from blood. The subset: CD45RA-negative fraction. The receptors originated from a woman in her twenties or thirties in good health.

The genes are TRBV27 and TRBJ2-1; 15 nucleotides match TRBD2. Germline V gene sequence: CDR1 MNHEY, CDR2 SMNVEV (reference sequence). The trim removed 5 bases at V and 8 bases at J, leaving 7 bases unmatched. The CDR3 is 16 amino acids. The CDR3 loop is CASSAWTSGREYEQFF. CDR3 nucleotide sequence: TGTGCCAGCAGTGCATGGACTAGCGGGAGGGAATATGAGCAGTTCTTC.

The gene calls are TRBV5-1 and TRBJ2-5; TRBD1 matches at 7 bases. The V segment lost 1 base and the J segment 3 bases; nucleotides outside the gene matches: 3. Germline V gives CDR1 SGHRS, CDR2 YFSETQ. This CDR3 is built from 14 residues. CDR3 in DNA: TGCGCCAGCAGCTTGTCCCAGGGGGAAGAGACCCAGTACTTC. This sequence encodes CASSLSQGEETQYF.

This chain links TRBV19 with TRBJ1-2; 10 positions agree with TRBD1. Trimming took 4 bases from V and 7 from J; bases not matched to a gene: 18. Germline V gives CDR1 LNHDA, CDR2 SQIVND (reference sequence). There are 18 residues in the CDR3. Written as DNA, the CDR3 is TGTGCCAGTAGTACAATCGGGACAGGGGTCTCCGGCGCGTCTGGCTACACCTTC. Translated: CASSTIGTGVSGASGYTF.

The chain links TRBV19 to TRBJ2-3, with TRBD2 matching 10 bases. The J segment lost 4 bases and the V segment lost 7 bases, leaving 11 bases of the junction unmatched. The germline V gene encodes CDR1 LNHDA and CDR2 SQIVND (reference sequence). The CDR3 loop spans 16 amino acids. CDR3 bases: TGTGCCAGTACCTCTCAGGTACTAGCGGGACCAGATACGCAGTATTTT. This gives the protein CASTSQVLAGPDTQYF.

The chain joins TRBV4-1 to TRBJ2-2; 13 bases align to TRBD2. In germline, CDR1 is MGHRA, CDR2 YSYEKL. The CDR3 extends over 20 amino acids. J was trimmed by 4 bases and V by 2 bases; bases with no gene match: 13. CDR3 region: CASSQIQGQRTSGSTGELFF. The CDR3 DNA reads TGCGCCAGCAGCCAAATCCAGGGACAGAGGACTAGCGGGAGCACCGGGGAGCTGTTTTTT.

V gene TRBV11-3 combines with J gene TRBJ2-1; unclear D gene. V gave up 1 base and J gave up 6 bases, with 7 bases separating them. The CDR3 extends over 13 amino acids. The germline gives CDR1 SGHNT, CDR2 YENEEA. CDR3 sequence: CASSLASSNEQFF. DNA of the CDR3: TGTGCCAGCAGCTTAGCTAGTTCCAATGAGCAGTTCTTC.

This clone has just a few counts. J is TRBJ2-1 and V is TRBV7-3; 8 nucleotides match TRBD2. Germline CDR1 reads SGHTA; CDR2 reads FQGTGA. The CDR3 is 13 amino acids. With V trimmed by 5 bases and J by 7 bases, 4 bases remained unmatched. Here the CDR3 reads CASSPGGLNEQFF. The CDR3 DNA reads as TGTGCCAGCAGCCCGGGAGGGCTGAATGAGCAGTTCTTC.

This clone was seen more than once but under ten times. The genes are TRBV7-8 and TRBJ1-5; D gene uncertain. The V gene lost 4 bases and the J gene lost 1 base, with 8 bases spanning the gap. This CDR3 contains 14 residues. Per germline, CDR1 SGHVS and CDR2 FQNEAQ. Here the CDR3 reads CASSSPMSNQPQHF. The CDR3 DNA reads TGTGCCAGCAGCTCCCCGATGAGCAATCAGCCCCAGCATTTT.

This chain links TRBV7-2 with TRBJ2-7, with a possible D match to TRBD2 (5 bases). Germline CDR1 SGHTA, CDR2 FQGNSA. The CDR3 contains 14 residues. Deletions cut 7 bases from V and 6 bases from J, with 19 bases between. The DNA of the CDR3 is TGTGCCAGCACCCCGGGGATAGCGTATTCCGAGCAGTACTTC. Protein: CASTPGIAYSEQYF.

This chain uses TRBV7-9 with TRBJ2-1; D is undetermined. V was pared by 0 bases and J by 5 bases, with 17 bases between. The CDR3 is 17 amino acids. Looked up from germline, CDR1 is SEHNR and CDR2 is FQNEAQ (reference sequence). CDR3 protein: CASSLALLVPLDNEQFF. The CDR3 DNA follows: TGTGCCAGCAGCTTAGCGCTTTTGGTACCTCTCGACAATGAGCAGTTCTTC.

V usage is TRBV7-9 and J usage is TRBJ1-5, with TRBD1 as a possible D gene (5 bases). CDR3 length: 14 residues. Germline CDR1 reads SEHNR; CDR2 reads FQNEAQ (reference sequence). V was clipped by 6 bases and J by 0 bases, with 9 bases between them. The DNA for the CDR3 is TGTGCCAGCAGTGACAGTTATAGCAATCAGCCCCAGCATTTT. Its protein product is CASSDSYSNQPQHF.

The chain uses TRBV18 and TRBJ2-3, with D tentatively TRBD1 (6 bases). Germline CDR1 is KGHSH and CDR2 is LQKENI. Trimming took off 1 base at V and 9 bases at J, with 11 bases between the two ends. CDR3 length: 13 residues. This CDR3 is CASSPRTETTQYF. The DNA of the CDR3 is TGTGCCAGCTCACCACGGACAGAGACGACGCAGTATTTT.

V gene TRBV7-2 combines with J gene TRBJ2-7, with D possibly being TRBD2 (6 bases). This CDR3 comprises 16 residues. V was clipped by 5 bases and J by 2 bases, with 19 bases between them. The germline V gene encodes CDR1 SGHTA and CDR2 FQGNSA. Here the CDR3 reads CASSTNTLSGPYEQYF. The CDR3 coding sequence is TGTGCCAGCAGCACAAACACCCTCAGCGGGCCCTACGAGCAGTACTTC. The variable domain in full, completed from reference TRBV7-2 and TRBJ2-7, reads GAGVSQSPSNKVTEKGKDVELRCDPISGHTALYWYRQSLGQGLEFLIYFQGNSAPDKSGLPSDRFSAERTGGSVSTLTIQRTQQEDSAVYLCASSTNTLSGPYEQYFGPGTRLTVT.

The table lists this clone with a few counts. The V call is TRBV10-3, the J call TRBJ1-3; no reliable D call. The V gene's germline CDR1 is ENHRY and CDR2 SYGVKD. V was trimmed by 3 bases and J by 1 base, leaving 22 bases between them. The length of the CDR3 is 19 residues. The chain's CDR3 is CAISEWKMDPGTSGNTIYF. The CDR3 DNA is TGTGCCATCAGTGAATGGAAGATGGATCCGGGAACTTCTGGAAACACCATATATTTT.